This is a list of T cell receptor beta chains from one sample in a study of CD8 T cells in Susac syndrome. TCRdb itself ran the immunoSEQ multiplex PCR reads through MiXCR, one entry per CDR3 protein. The sample gives approximately 230,000 distinct CDR3 sequences, 90% to 95% of which show up once; 0.07% to 0.09% is in the top ten. Input material: CD4+ T cells from PBMCs. The receptors derive from a human donor with multiple sclerosis. The CDR3 runs from the conserved cysteine through the conserved F or W. Fields, in order: J gene, V gene, D gene, clone size, CDR3 protein, CDR3 DNA. The D gene is left open where the match is weak. Only part of the rows carry a size: once, few, many, or a class if the clone is expanded.

TRBJ2-5	TRBV7-2	-	-	CASSLARQMETQYF	TGTGCCAGCAGCTTAGCGAGGCAGATGGAGACCCAGTACTTC
TRBJ2-5	TRBV7-2	-	few	CASSLDGGETQYF	TGTGCCAGCAGTTTAGATGGCGGGGAGACCCAGTACTTC
TRBJ2-5	TRBV3-1	-	-	CASSTGAVPETQYF	TGTGCCAGCAGCACGGGGGCAGTTCCAGAGACCCAGTACTTC
TRBJ2-7	TRBV6-5	-	-	CASSYSRSQAYEQYF	TGTGCCAGCAGTTACTCGAGGAGTCAGGCCTACGAGCAGTACTTC
TRBJ2-3	TRBV2	-	few	CASSETGEQYF	TGTGCCAGCAGTGAAACGGGGGAGCAGTATTTT
TRBJ2-1	TRBV20-1	TRBD2	-	CSAREAGGPYEQFF	TGCAGTGCTAGAGAAGCGGGAGGGCCCTATGAGCAGTTCTTC
TRBJ2-3	TRBV4-1	-	-	CASSRIDQSTDTQYF	TGCGCCAGCAGCCGGATCGATCAAAGCACAGATACGCAGTATTTT
TRBJ2-5	TRBV10-3	-	-	CAIRDTQETQYF	TGTGCCATCAGGGACACACAAGAGACCCAGTACTTC
TRBJ1-1	TRBV5-1	-	-	CASSSPQGARNTEAFF	TGCGCCAGCAGCTCGCCCCAGGGAGCCCGGAACACTGAAGCTTTCTTT
TRBJ1-2	TRBV18	-	-	CASSPVTAGGYTF	TGTGCCAGCTCACCGGTCACAGCGGGTGGCTACACCTTC
TRBJ2-7	TRBV7-9	-	-	CASSLAIDSSYEQYF	TGTGCCAGCAGCTTAGCAATTGACAGCTCCTACGAGCAGTACTTC
TRBJ1-4	TRBV2	TRBD1	once	CASSEDGQGYEKLFF	TGTGCCAGCAGTGAAGACGGACAGGGGTACGAAAAACTGTTTTTT
TRBJ2-7	TRBV28	-	-	CASSPPGAIGREQYF	TGTGCCAGCAGTCCCCCGGGGGCCATCGGGCGGGAGCAGTACTTC
TRBJ1-2	TRBV24-1	TRBD1	-	CATSDVDRVDGYTF	TGTGCCACCAGTGATGTGGACAGGGTGGATGGCTACACCTTC
TRBJ1-6	TRBV15	-	once	CATSREAGANSPLHF	TGTGCCACCAGCAGAGAGGCAGGGGCGAATTCACCCCTCCACTTT
TRBJ2-4	TRBV6-1	-	few	CASTEVAKNIQYF	TGTGCCAGCACCGAAGTAGCCAAAAACATTCAGTACTTC
TRBJ1-3	TRBV12-3/TRBV12-4	-	-	CASSLVRGGGNTIYF	TGTGCCAGCAGTTTGGTCAGGGGAGGCGGAAACACCATATATTTT
TRBJ2-2	TRBV7-3	-	-	CASNFGGIANTGELFF	TGTGCCAGCAACTTTGGGGGAATCGCGAACACCGGGGAGCTGTTTTTT
TRBJ1-2	TRBV12-3/TRBV12-4	-	-	CASSLFRRGYGYTF	TGTGCCAGCAGTTTATTTCGGAGGGGCTATGGCTACACCTTC
TRBJ2-7	TRBV20-1	TRBD2	-	CSARGPAGGTYEQYF	TGCAGTGCTAGAGGCCCAGCGGGGGGTACCTACGAGCAGTACTTC
TRBJ2-1	TRBV4-1	TRBD2	-	CASSQGLAGGVLNEQFF	TGCGCCAGCAGCCAAGGTCTGGCGGGGGGCGTCCTCAATGAGCAGTTCTTC
TRBJ1-1	TRBV4-1	-	-	CASSRLGWNTEAFF	TGCGCCAGCAGCCGGTTAGGGTGGAACACTGAAGCTTTCTTT
TRBJ2-7	TRBV20-1	TRBD2	-	CSAMTSGAEQYF	TGCAGTGCCATGACTAGCGGGGCTGAGCAGTACTTC
TRBJ2-3	TRBV7-6	-	-	CASSKEFSRTDTQYF	TGTGCCAGCAGCAAGGAGTTTTCTCGCACAGATACGCAGTATTTT
TRBJ2-5	TRBV5-1	TRBD1	-	CASSLRDRGVWETQYF	TGCGCCAGCAGCCTTCGGGACAGGGGAGTTTGGGAGACCCAGTACTTC
TRBJ2-5	TRBV29-1	-	once	CSALAVGETQYF	TGCAGCGCTTTGGCTGTAGGAGAGACCCAGTACTTC
TRBJ2-1	TRBV7-9	-	-	CASSLVGGADEQFF	TGTGCCAGCAGCTTAGTAGGGGGTGCAGATGAGCAGTTCTTC
TRBJ2-1	TRBV4-1	TRBD2	-	CASSHGTSYEQFF	TGCGCCAGCAGCCATGGGACTAGCTATGAGCAGTTCTTC
TRBJ2-1	TRBV3-1	-	-	CASSQEQGQAPEQFF	TGTGCCAGCAGCCAAGAACAGGGCCAGGCCCCTGAGCAGTTCTTC
TRBJ2-5	TRBV6-5	TRBD2	-	CASSYWRGLEETQYF	TGTGCCAGCAGTTACTGGCGGGGGTTAGAAGAGACCCAGTACTTC
TRBJ2-2	TRBV7-3	-	-	CASSLVPDANTGELFF	TGTGCCAGCAGCTTAGTTCCAGACGCGAACACCGGGGAGCTGTTTTTT
TRBJ2-2	TRBV5-1	TRBD1	-	CASSPRTGSPGELFF	TGCGCCAGCAGCCCCCGGACAGGGTCCCCCGGGGAGCTGTTTTTT
TRBJ1-5	TRBV20-1	-	-	CSARDTLGQPQHF	TGCAGTGCTAGAGACACCCTCGGGCAGCCCCAGCATTTT
TRBJ2-5	TRBV19	TRBD1	-	CASSPSWTGQETQYF	TGTGCCAGTAGTCCCTCCTGGACAGGTCAAGAGACCCAGTACTTC
TRBJ1-4	TRBV13	TRBD1	-	CASSLSDRVGEKLFF	TGTGCCAGCAGCTTATCGGACAGGGTGGGTGAAAAACTGTTTTTT
TRBJ2-1	TRBV19	-	-	CASRDGSTYNEQFF	TGTGCCAGTAGGGACGGGAGTACCTACAATGAGCAGTTCTTC
TRBJ1-6	TRBV13	-	-	CASSLGGDPSSYNSPLHF	TGTGCCAGCAGCTTAGGCGGGGACCCCAGCTCCTATAATTCACCCCTCCACTTT
TRBJ1-5	TRBV10-3	-	-	CAISEPGGFNQPQHF	TGTGCCATCAGTGAACCGGGGGGCTTCAATCAGCCCCAGCATTTT
TRBJ2-6	TRBV12-3/TRBV12-4	TRBD1	-	CASRTGAGANVLTF	TGTGCCAGCAGGACAGGGGCTGGGGCCAACGTCCTGACTTTC
TRBJ2-5	TRBV5-4	-	-	CASSSDLIETQYF	TGTGCCAGCAGCTCGGACCTCATAGAGACCCAGTACTTC
TRBJ2-5	TRBV20-1	TRBD2	-	CSARTSGRMKETQYF	TGCAGTGCTAGGACTAGCGGGAGGATGAAGGAGACCCAGTACTTC
TRBJ1-2	TRBV23-1	-	-	CATLGLRGSSTF	TGCGCCACCTTGGGCCTCCGGGGAAGTAGCACCTTC
TRBJ1-1	TRBV6-5	-	-	CASSYPGLNTEAFF	TGTGCCAGCAGTTATCCAGGGCTGAACACTGAAGCTTTCTTT
TRBJ1-5	TRBV30	-	-	CAWSRGEVNQPQHF	TGTGCCTGGAGTCGGGGCGAGGTCAATCAGCCCCAGCATTTT
TRBJ2-4	TRBV12-3/TRBV12-4	-	-	CASSPGVDLAKNIQYF	TGTGCCAGCAGTCCGGGGGTGGATCTAGCCAAAAACATTCAGTACTTC
TRBJ1-3	TRBV5-4	-	-	CASSLDRSSGNTIYF	TGTGCCAGCAGCTTGGACAGAAGCTCTGGAAACACCATATATTTT
TRBJ1-5	TRBV4-1	TRBD1	-	CASSPGQGALSNQPQHF	TGCGCCAGCAGCCCAGGACAGGGGGCTCTTAGCAATCAGCCCCAGCATTTT
TRBJ2-7	TRBV6-5	TRBD2	-	CASSYRAGGPYEQYF	TGTGCCAGCAGTTACAGGGCGGGGGGGCCCTACGAGCAGTACTTC
TRBJ2-3	TRBV19	-	-	CASSRLGTDTQYF	TGTGCCAGTAGTCGTTTGGGCACAGATACGCAGTATTTT
TRBJ1-2	TRBV11-2	-	-	CASSLAGDNYGYTF	TGTGCCAGCAGCTTAGCGGGCGATAACTATGGCTACACCTTC
TRBJ2-1	TRBV11-2	TRBD2	-	CASSLAGPYNEQFF	TGTGCCAGCAGCCTAGCGGGACCCTACAATGAGCAGTTCTTC
TRBJ1-3	TRBV10-3	TRBD1	-	CAISDGTGAGNTIYF	TGTGCCATCAGTGACGGGACAGGAGCTGGAAACACCATATATTTT